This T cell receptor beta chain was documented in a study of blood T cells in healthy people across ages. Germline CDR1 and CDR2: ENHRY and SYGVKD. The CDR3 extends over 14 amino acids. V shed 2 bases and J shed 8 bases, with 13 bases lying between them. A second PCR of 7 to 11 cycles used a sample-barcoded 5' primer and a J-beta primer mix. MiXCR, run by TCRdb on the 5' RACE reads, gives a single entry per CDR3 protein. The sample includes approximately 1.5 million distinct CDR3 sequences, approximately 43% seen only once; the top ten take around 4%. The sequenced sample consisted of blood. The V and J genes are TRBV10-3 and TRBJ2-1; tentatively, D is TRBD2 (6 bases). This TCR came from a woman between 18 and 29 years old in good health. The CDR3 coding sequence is TGTGCCATCAGTGAGAAGGACTGGGGGGATGAGCAGTTCTTC. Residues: CAISEKDWGDEQFF.